What follows describes a single TCR beta chain. The data stem from a study of PD-L1 blockade in urothelial cancer. Study at large: The analyses of blood took place 3 weeks (second dose) and 6 weeks after treatment start.

Patient disease was locally advanced or metastatic urothelial carcinoma. Libraries were prepared by immunoSEQ multiplex PCR; TCRdb keeps only in-frame clonotypes and omits some of them. The sample contains about 51,000 clones, approximately 83% of which appear only once. CDR1 and CDR2 (germline): SEHNR, FQNEAQ (reference sequence). The CDR3 sequence is 14 residues long. Trimming left V 4 bases short and J 4 bases short, with 11 bases between. Sample: PBMCs, taken around atezolizumab (anti-PD-L1) treatment. This chain connects TRBV7-9 to TRBJ1-5; D is perhaps TRBD1 (6 bases). The TCR sequence derives from a man aged 60 to 69 with urothelial cancer. The CDR3 nucleotides are TGTGCCAGCAGCTCAGAACAGGGAAATCAGCCCCAGCATTTT. It specifies CASSSEQGNQPQHF.